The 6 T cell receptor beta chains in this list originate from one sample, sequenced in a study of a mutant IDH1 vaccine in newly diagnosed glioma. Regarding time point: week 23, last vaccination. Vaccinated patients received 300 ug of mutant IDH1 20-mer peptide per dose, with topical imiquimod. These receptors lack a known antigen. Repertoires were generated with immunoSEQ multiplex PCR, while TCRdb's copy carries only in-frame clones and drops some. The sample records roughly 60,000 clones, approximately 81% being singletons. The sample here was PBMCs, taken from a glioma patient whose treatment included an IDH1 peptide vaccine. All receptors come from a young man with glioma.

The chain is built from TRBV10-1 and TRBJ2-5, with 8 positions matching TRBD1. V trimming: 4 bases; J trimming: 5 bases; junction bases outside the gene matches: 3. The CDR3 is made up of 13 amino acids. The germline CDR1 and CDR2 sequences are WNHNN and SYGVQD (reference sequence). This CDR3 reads CASSGTGSETQYF. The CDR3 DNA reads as TGCGCCAGCAGTGGGACAGGGAGCGAGACCCAGTACTTC.

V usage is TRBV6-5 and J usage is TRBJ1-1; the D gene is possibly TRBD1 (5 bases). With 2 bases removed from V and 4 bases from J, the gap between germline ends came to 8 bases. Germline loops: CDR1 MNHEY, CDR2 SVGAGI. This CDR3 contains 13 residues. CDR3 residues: CASSYSRVTEAFF. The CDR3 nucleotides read TGTGCCAGCAGTTACAGCAGGGTCACTGAAGCTTTCTTT.

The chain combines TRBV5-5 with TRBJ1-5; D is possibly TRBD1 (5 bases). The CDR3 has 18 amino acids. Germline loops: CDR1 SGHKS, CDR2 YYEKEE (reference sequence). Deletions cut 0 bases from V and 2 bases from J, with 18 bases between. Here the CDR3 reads CASSLAYDSDYRNQPQHF. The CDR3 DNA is TGTGCCAGCAGCTTGGCCTACGACAGTGACTATCGCAATCAGCCCCAGCATTTT.

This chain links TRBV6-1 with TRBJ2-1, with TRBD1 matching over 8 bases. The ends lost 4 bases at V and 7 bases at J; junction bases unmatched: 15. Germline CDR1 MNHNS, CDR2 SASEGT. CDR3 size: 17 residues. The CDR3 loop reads CASSGVRGLGLFNEQFF. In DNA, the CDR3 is TGTGCCAGCAGTGGCGTCAGGGGGCTTGGCCTCTTTAATGAGCAGTTCTTC.

CDR3: CASSLFGGPTDTQYF. The CDR3, as DNA: TGTGCCAGCAGCTTATTTGGGGGGCCCACAGATACGCAGTATTTT. This chain joins TRBV7-6 and TRBJ2-3; the D call may be TRBD1 or TRBD2 (6 bases each). CDR3 size: 15 residues. Trimming shortened V by 2 bases and J by 2 bases, and 11 bases separated the two germline ends. The V gene's germline CDR1 is SGHVS and CDR2 FNYEAQ. The variable domain in full, with the rest retrieved from reference TRBV7-6 and TRBJ2-3, is GAGVSQSPRYKVTKRGQDVALRCDPISGHVSLYWYRQALGQGPEFLTYFNYEAQQDKSGLPNDRFSAERPEGSISTLTIQRTEQRDSAMYRCASSLFGGPTDTQYFGPGTRLTVL.

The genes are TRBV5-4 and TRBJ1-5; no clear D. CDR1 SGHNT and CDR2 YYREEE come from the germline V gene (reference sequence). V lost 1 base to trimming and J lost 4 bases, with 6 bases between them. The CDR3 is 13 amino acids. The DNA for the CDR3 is TGTGCCAGCAGCTTGTGGTTGAATCAGCCCCAGCATTTT. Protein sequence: CASSLWLNQPQHF. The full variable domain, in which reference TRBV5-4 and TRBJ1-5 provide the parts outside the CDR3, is ETGVTQSPTHLIKTRGQQVTLRCSSQSGHNTVSWYQQALGQGPQFIFQYYREEENGRGNFPPRFSGLQFPNYSSELNVNALELDDSALYLCASSLWLNQPQHFGDGTRLSIL.